A selection of T cell receptor beta chains follows, all from one sample in a study of cytomegalovirus exposure and HLA in healthy donors. Measured with immunoSEQ multiplex PCR; TCRdb has only the in-frame clones, and not every one. The sample features 80,000 or so clones, with roughly 15% in its top ten. The sample was PBMCs. Receptors were obtained from a man in his fifties in good health and CMV-seropositive. Both conserved end residues are part of each CDR3. D genes are given only for firm matches.

TRBJ1-2	TRBV6-4	-	TGTGCCAGCAGTGTGGGCAGGGGATATGGCTACACCTTC	CASSVGRGYGYTF
TRBJ2-3	TRBV5-1	-	TGCGCCAGCAGCGCGGGGTCCACGGGGGATACGCAGTATTTT	CASSAGSTGDTQYF
TRBJ1-4	TRBV2	-	TGTGCCAGCAGAAAGACGACAGCTACAAATGAAAAACTGTTTTTT	CASRKTTATNEKLFF
TRBJ2-1	TRBV5-1	-	TGCGCCAGCAGCTCGGGACCTTACAGGGAGCGTAACAATGAGCAGTTCTTC	CASSSGPYRERNNEQFF
TRBJ2-1	TRBV6-4	-	TGTGCCAGCAGTGACTGGGGCGGATCCTACAATGAGCAGTTCTTC	CASSDWGGSYNEQFF
TRBJ2-5	TRBV5-6	TRBD1	TGTGCCAGCAGCCACAGGGGATTAAAGGAGACCCAGTACTTC	CASSHRGLKETQYF
TRBJ1-1	TRBV5-5	-	TGTGCCAGCTGCAGTGGACAGATGAACACTGAAGCTTTCTTT	CASCSGQMNTEAFF
TRBJ2-3	TRBV14	-	TGTGCCAGCAGCCAAGAATGGGGGGCAGATACGCAGTATTTT	CASSQEWGADTQYF
TRBJ2-3	TRBV5-4	TRBD2	TGTGCCAGCAGCATTAGACTAGCCCCCGAAGTAGATACGCAGTATTTT	CASSIRLAPEVDTQYF
TRBJ2-3	TRBV19	TRBD2	TGTGCCAGTAGTATGGCGGGGGGTTCCTCATCTAGCACAGATACGCAGTATTTT	CASSMAGGSSSSTDTQYF
TRBJ2-5	TRBV7-6	TRBD2	TGTGCCAGCAGCTACAAACCCCTAGCGGGGGGGCAAGAGACCCAGTACTTC	CASSYKPLAGGQETQYF
TRBJ2-7	TRBV7-9	TRBD1	TGTGCCAGCAGCTCTAGACAGGGGTGGGAGCAGTACTTC	CASSSRQGWEQYF
TRBJ2-3	TRBV28	-	TGTGCCAGCAGTTTAAACAGGGGCACAGATACGCAGTATTTT	CASSLNRGTDTQYF
TRBJ1-2	TRBV9	TRBD1	TGTGCCAGCAGCCCTCGACAGGGTTATGGCTACACCTTC	CASSPRQGYGYTF
TRBJ2-1	TRBV10-3	TRBD2	TGTGCCATCAGTGAGAGGCTAGCGGGAGTCTCCTACAATGAGCAGTTCTTC	CAISERLAGVSYNEQFF
TRBJ2-3	TRBV6-5	TRBD2	TGTGCCAGCAGTCCGACTAGCGGGATCACAGATACGCAGTATTTT	CASSPTSGITDTQYF
TRBJ1-2	TRBV6-5	-	TGTGCCAGCAGTTACTCAAGGACTCTTATCTATGGCTACACCTTC	CASSYSRTLIYGYTF
TRBJ2-7	TRBV4-1	-	TGCGCCAGCAGCCAAGGGACTACGAACGAGCAGTACTTC	CASSQGTTNEQYF
TRBJ1-6	TRBV4-1	-	TGCGCCAGCAGCGTACAAAAGGGGTATAATTCACCCCTCCACTTT	CASSVQKGYNSPLHF
TRBJ2-7	TRBV6-1	TRBD2	TGTGCCAGTCACGGACTAGCGGGAGGCTACGAGCAGTACTTC	CASHGLAGGYEQYF
TRBJ1-3	TRBV18	-	TGTGCCAGCTCATCAGCCCCGGCAAGGGGCCTTAGCGGAAACACCATATATTTT	CASSSAPARGLSGNTIYF
TRBJ1-4	TRBV5-1	TRBD1	TGCGCCAGCAGCCCCTCGACAGGGGACGGAGAAAAACTGTTTTTT	CASSPSTGDGEKLFF
TRBJ1-4	TRBV5-1	-	TGCGCCAGCAGCTTGGATACAGGCGATGAAAAACTGTTTTTT	CASSLDTGDEKLFF
TRBJ2-3	TRBV19	TRBD1	TGTGCCAGTAGTCGCGGGACAGGGGCTACAGATACGCAGTATTTT	CASSRGTGATDTQYF
TRBJ2-2	TRBV5-6	-	TGTGCCAGCAGCTTTAGCCGAGACACCGGGGAGCTGTTTTTT	CASSFSRDTGELFF
TRBJ2-1	TRBV5-1	TRBD1	TGCGCCTCTATGCGACAGGGTTTCCTTAATGAGCAGTTCTTC	CASMRQGFLNEQFF
TRBJ2-3	TRBV5-1	-	TGCGCCAGCCGCCCAGGGGCAGATACGCAGTATTTT	CASRPGADTQYF
TRBJ1-2	TRBV7-8	-	TGTGCCAGCAGCTTAGCGGAGCGGGGCCGGGGCTACACCTTC	CASSLAERGRGYTF
TRBJ2-1	TRBV5-1	TRBD2	TGCGCCAGCAGCCCCGGACTAGCGGGGACCAATGAGCAGTTCTTC	CASSPGLAGTNEQFF
TRBJ1-4	TRBV18	-	TGTGCCAGCTCTACCCTCAGGGAAATGAGTGAAAAACTGTTTTTT	CASSTLREMSEKLFF
TRBJ2-2	TRBV9	-	TGTGCCAGCAGCGTAGTCGGGGTGAACACCGGGGAGCTGTTTTTT	CASSVVGVNTGELFF
TRBJ1-5	TRBV19	-	TGTGCCAGTACCCTATCAGGTGGTGGCAATCAGCCCCAGCATTTT	CASTLSGGGNQPQHF
TRBJ2-1	TRBV6-1	-	TGTGCCAGCAGTGAAGGCGGGCAGTTCTTC	CASSEGGQFF
TRBJ1-2	TRBV11-2	-	TGTGCCAGCAGCCCGGTCGCCTCCTATGGCTACACCTTC	CASSPVASYGYTF
TRBJ1-1	TRBV9	-	TGTGCCAGCAGCGTAGGTCAGGTGAACACTGAAGCTTTCTTT	CASSVGQVNTEAFF
TRBJ1-5	TRBV19	TRBD1	TGTGCCAGTAGTACACAGGGGAATAGCAATCAGCCCCAGCATTTT	CASSTQGNSNQPQHF
TRBJ1-1	TRBV7-9	-	TGTGCCAGCAGCTTAGGAGCGGGTGTGAAGACTGAAGCTTTCTTT	CASSLGAGVKTEAFF
TRBJ2-3	TRBV10-1	-	TGCGCCAGCAGTGAGTCGAGAGGGAACACAGATACGCAGTATTTT	CASSESRGNTDTQYF
TRBJ1-5	TRBV4-1	TRBD1	TGCGCCAGCAGCTCTCGACAGGGGCCTGATCAGCCCCAGCATTTT	CASSSRQGPDQPQHF
TRBJ1-2	TRBV4-1	-	TGCGCCAGCAGCCAAGATCAAAGGTTGAACTATGACTACACCTTC	CASSQDQRLNYDYTF